This T cell receptor (beta chain) derives from a study of cytomegalovirus exposure and HLA in healthy donors. The PCR contained 60 Vbeta and 13 Jbeta primers. Measured with immunoSEQ multiplex PCR; TCRdb has only the in-frame clones, and not every one. The sample lists tens of thousands of clones; about two thirds were seen once. The sequence derives from a boy between 5 and 17 years old in good health and CMV-seropositive. The specimen sequenced was PBMCs.

CDR3 coding DNA: TGCGCCAGCAGCCAAGCGATCGACCGGGCTGAAGCTTTCTTT. This codes for CASSQAIDRAEAFF. This sequence joins TRBV4-3 and TRBJ1-1; no reliable D call. The CDR3 length is 14 residues. V was cut by 1 base and J by 6 bases, with 12 bases left in between. Germline loops: CDR1 LGHNA, CDR2 YSLEER.